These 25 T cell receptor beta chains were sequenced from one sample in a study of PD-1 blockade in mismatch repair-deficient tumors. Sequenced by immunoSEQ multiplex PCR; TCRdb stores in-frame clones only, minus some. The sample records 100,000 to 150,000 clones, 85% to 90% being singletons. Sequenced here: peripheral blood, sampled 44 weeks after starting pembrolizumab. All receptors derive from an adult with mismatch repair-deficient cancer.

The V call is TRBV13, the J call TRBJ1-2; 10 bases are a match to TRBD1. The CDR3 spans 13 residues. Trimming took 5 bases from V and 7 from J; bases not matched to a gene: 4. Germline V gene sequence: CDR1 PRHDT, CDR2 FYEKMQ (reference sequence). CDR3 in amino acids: CASSLGTGVGYTF. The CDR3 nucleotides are TGTGCCAGCAGCCTCGGGACAGGGGTTGGCTACACCTTC.

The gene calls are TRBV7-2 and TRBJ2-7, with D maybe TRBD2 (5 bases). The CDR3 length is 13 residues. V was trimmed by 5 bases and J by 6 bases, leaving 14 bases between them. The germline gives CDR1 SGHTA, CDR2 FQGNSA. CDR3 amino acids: CASSPGLRAEQYF. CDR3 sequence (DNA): TGTGCCAGCAGCCCTGGCTTGAGGGCCGAGCAGTACTTC.

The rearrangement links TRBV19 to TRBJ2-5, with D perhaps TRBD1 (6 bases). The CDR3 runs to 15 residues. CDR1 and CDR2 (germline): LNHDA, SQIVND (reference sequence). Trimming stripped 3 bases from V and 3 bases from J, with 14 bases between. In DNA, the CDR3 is TGTGCCAGTAGTATTCCGGGACATGCCAAAGAGACCCAGTACTTC. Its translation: CASSIPGHAKETQYF.

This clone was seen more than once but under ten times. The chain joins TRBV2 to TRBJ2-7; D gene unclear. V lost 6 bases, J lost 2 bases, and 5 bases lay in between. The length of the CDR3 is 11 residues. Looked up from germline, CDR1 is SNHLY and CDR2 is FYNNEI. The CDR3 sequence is CASRDTYEQYF. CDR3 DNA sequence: TGTGCCAGCAGGGATACCTACGAGCAGTACTTC.

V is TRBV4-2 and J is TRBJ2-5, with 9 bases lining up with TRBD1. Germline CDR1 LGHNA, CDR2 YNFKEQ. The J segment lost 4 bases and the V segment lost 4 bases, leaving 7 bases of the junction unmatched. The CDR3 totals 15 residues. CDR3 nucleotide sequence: TGTGCCAGCAGCCTATATACAGGGGGCGCAGAGACCCAGTACTTC. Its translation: CASSLYTGGAETQYF.

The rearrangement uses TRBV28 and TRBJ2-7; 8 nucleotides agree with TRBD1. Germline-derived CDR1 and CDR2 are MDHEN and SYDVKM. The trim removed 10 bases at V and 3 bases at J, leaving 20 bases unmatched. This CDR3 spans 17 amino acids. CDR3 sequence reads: CATTGYGVGQAFYEQYF. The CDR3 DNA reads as TGTGCCACCACGGGATATGGGGTGGGACAGGCGTTCTACGAGCAGTACTTC.

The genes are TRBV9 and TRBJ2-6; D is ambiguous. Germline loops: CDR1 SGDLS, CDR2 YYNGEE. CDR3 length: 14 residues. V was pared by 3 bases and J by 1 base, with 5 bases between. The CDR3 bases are TGTGCCAGCAGCGGCGCATCTGGGGCCAACGTCCTGACTTTC. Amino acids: CASSGASGANVLTF.

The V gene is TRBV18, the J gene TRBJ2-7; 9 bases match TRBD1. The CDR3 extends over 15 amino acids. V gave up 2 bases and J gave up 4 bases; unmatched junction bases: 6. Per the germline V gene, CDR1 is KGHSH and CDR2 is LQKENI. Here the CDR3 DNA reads TGTGCCAGCTCACCAGGACAGGGGATTTTATACGAGCAGTACTTC. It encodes CASSPGQGILYEQYF.

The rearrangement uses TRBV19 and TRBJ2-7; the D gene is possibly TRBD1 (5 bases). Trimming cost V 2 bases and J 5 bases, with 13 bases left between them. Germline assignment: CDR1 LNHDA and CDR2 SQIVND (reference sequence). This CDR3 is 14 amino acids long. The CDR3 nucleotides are TGTGCCAGTAGTATAATACTGGGGCCCCACGAGCAGTACTTC. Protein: CASSIILGPHEQYF.

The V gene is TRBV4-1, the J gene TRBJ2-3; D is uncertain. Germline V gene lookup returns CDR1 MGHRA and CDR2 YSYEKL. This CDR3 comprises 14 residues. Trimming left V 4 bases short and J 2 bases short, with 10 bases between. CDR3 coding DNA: TGCGCCAGCAGCCGGGCAGGCTCCACAGATACGCAGTATTTT. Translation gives CASSRAGSTDTQYF.

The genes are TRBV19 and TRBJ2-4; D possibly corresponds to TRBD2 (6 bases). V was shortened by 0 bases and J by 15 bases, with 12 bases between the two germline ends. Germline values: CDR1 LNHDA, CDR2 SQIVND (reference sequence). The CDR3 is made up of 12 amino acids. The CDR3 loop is CASSIDLGLPYF. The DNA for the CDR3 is TGTGCCAGTAGTATAGATCTCGGACTACCGTACTTC.

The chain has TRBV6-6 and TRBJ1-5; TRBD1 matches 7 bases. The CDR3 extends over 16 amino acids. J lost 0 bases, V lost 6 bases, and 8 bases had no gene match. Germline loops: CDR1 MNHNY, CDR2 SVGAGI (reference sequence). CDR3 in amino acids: CASRVQGTGSNQPQHF. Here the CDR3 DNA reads TGTGCCAGCAGGGTACAGGGGACGGGTAGCAATCAGCCCCAGCATTTT.

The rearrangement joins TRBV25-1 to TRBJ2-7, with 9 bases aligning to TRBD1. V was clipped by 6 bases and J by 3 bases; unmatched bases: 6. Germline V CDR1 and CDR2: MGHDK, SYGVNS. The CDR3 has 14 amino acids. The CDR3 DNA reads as TGTGCCAGCAGGAAATCGGGACAGGGCTACGAGCAGTACTTC. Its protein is CASRKSGQGYEQYF.

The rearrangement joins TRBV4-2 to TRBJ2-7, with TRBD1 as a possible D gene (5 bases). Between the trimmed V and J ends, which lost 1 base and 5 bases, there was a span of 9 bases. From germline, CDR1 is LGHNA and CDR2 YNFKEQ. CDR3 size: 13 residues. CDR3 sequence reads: CASSQGGLDEQYF. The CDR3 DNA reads TGTGCCAGCAGCCAAGGGGGCTTGGACGAGCAGTACTTC.

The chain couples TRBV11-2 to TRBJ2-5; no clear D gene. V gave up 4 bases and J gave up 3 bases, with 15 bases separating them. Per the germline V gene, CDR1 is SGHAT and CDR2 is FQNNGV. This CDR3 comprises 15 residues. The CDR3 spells CASSSEWSHKETQYF. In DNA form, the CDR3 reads TGTGCCAGCAGCTCTGAGTGGTCTCACAAAGAGACCCAGTACTTC. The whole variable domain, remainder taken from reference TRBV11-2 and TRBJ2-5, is EAGVAQSPRYKIIEKRQSVAFWCNPISGHATLYWYQQILGQGPKLLIQFQNNGVVDDSQLPKDRFSAERLKGVDSTLKIQPAKLEDSAVYLCASSSEWSHKETQYFGPGTRLLVL.

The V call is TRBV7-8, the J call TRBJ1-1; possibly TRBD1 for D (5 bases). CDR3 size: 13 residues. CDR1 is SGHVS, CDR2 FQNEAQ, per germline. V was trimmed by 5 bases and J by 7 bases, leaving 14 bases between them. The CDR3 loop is CASSTHGQDEAFF. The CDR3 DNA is TGTGCCAGCAGCACCCATGGACAAGATGAAGCTTTCTTT. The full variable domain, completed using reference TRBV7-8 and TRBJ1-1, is GAGVSQSPRYKVAKRGQDVALRCDPISGHVSLFWYQQALGQGPEFLTYFQNEAQLDKSGLPSDRFFAERPEGSVSTLKIQRTQQEDSAVYLCASSTHGQDEAFFGQGTRLTVV.

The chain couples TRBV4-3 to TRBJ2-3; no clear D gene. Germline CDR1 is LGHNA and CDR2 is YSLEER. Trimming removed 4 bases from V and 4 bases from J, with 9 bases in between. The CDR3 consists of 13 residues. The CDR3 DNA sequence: TGCGCCAGCAGCCCCGGCGGTTCAGATACGCAGTATTTT. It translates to CASSPGGSDTQYF.

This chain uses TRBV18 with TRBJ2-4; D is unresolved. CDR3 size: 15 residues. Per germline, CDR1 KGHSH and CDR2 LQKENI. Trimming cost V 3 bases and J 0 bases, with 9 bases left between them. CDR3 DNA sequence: TGTGCCAGCTCACCCCCAGAGTTAGCCAAAAACATTCAGTACTTC. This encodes CASSPPELAKNIQYF.

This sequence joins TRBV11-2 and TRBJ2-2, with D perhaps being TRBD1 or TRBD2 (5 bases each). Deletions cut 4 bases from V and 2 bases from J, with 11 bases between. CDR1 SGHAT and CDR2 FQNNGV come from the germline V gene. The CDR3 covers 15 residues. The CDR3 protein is CASSSSGPNTGELFF. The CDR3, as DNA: TGTGCCAGCAGCTCTTCGGGGCCAAACACCGGGGAGCTGTTTTTT. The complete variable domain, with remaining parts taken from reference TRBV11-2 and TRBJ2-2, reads EAGVAQSPRYKIIEKRQSVAFWCNPISGHATLYWYQQILGQGPKLLIQFQNNGVVDDSQLPKDRFSAERLKGVDSTLKIQPAKLEDSAVYLCASSSSGPNTGELFFGEGSRLTVL.

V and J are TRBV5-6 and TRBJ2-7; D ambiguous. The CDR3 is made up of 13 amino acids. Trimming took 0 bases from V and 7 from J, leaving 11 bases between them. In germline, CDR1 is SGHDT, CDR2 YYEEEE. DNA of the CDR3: TGTGCCAGCAGCTTGGTAGGGTTTCATGAGCAGTACTTC. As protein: CASSLVGFHEQYF. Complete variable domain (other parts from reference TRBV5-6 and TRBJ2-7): DAGVTQSPTHLIKTRGQQVTLRCSPKSGHDTVSWYQQALGQGPQFIFQYYEEEERQRGNFPDRFSGHQFPNYSSELNVNALLLGDSALYLCASSLVGFHEQYFGPGTRLTVT.

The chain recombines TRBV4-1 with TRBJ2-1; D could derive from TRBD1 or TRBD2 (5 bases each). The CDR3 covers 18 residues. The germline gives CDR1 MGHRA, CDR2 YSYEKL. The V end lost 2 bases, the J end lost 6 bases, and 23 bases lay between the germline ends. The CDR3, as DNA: TGCGCCAGCAGCCAATCCCCCCCTGGGGGATTAAATTTCAATGAGCAGTTCTTC. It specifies CASSQSPPGGLNFNEQFF.

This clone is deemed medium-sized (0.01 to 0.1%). CDR3 nucleotides: TGTGCCAGCAGCGTAGAGGCTTTCAGCCACGAAAAACTGTTTTTT. Protein: CASSVEAFSHEKLFF. The chain employs TRBV9 and TRBJ1-4; unclear D gene. Trimming removed 0 bases from V and 8 bases from J, with 14 bases in between. The CDR3 contains 15 residues. The germline V gene has CDR1 SGDLS and CDR2 YYNGEE.

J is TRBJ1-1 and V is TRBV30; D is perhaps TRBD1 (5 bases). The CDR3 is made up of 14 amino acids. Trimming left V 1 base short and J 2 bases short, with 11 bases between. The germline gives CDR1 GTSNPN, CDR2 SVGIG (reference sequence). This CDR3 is CAWSGGRYNTEAFF. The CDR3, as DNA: TGTGCCTGGAGTGGGGGACGGTACAACACTGAAGCTTTCTTT.

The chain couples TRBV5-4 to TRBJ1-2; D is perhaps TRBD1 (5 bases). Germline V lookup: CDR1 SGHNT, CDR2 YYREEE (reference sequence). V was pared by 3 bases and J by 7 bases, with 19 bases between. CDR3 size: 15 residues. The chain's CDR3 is CASSYGEGILSGYTF. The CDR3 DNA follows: TGTGCCAGCAGCTATGGGGAGGGGATCTTGAGTGGCTACACCTTC.

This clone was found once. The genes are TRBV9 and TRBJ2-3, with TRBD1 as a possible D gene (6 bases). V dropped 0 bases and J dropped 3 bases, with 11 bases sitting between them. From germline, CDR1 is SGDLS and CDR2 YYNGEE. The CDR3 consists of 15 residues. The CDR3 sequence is CASSVGTGWTDTQYF. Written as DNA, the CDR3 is TGTGCCAGCAGCGTAGGTACAGGGTGGACAGATACGCAGTATTTT.